This T cell receptor beta chain comes out of a study of cytomegalovirus exposure and HLA in healthy donors. Researchers ran the PCR with 60 Vbeta and 13 Jbeta primers. The table came from immunoSEQ multiplex PCR; TCRdb's copy has only in-frame clones and leaves some out. The data contain some 120,000 clones, roughly 69% of them singletons. Germline CDR1 is PRHDT and CDR2 is FYEKMQ (reference sequence). V lost 4 bases and J lost 3, with 25 bases in between. CDR3 size: 18 residues. Sequenced input: PBMCs. The chain is built from TRBV13 and TRBJ2-7; TRBD2 is a possible D gene (6 bases). The sequence derives from a woman aged 40 to 50 in good health and CMV-seropositive. CDR3 bases: TGTGCCAGCAGCTCCTCGGCGCACTCGTCGGGAGTCTACTACGAGCAGTACTTC. Its translation: CASSSSAHSSGVYYEQYF.